This passage covers 32 T cell receptor beta chains from one sample sequenced in a study of CD8+ T cells in alopecia areata. Described treatment: oral pan-JAK inhibitor, 5-10 mg twice daily. Once RNA had been extracted, it was reverse transcribed into cDNA to act as the sequencing template. TCRdb keeps only in-frame clones here, not all; method: immunoSEQ multiplex PCR. This table has 210,000 or so clones, roughly three fifths appearing once. The sequencing here drew on CD4+ T cells sorted from blood, taken at week 44, from a patient treated with tofacitinib. These receptors all stem from a human donor with alopecia areata.

The chain combines TRBV7-9 with TRBJ1-4; the match to TRBD1 covers 9 bases. After removal of 4 bases from V and 7 bases from J, the junction contained 4 bases not matched to a gene. This CDR3 region has 14 residues. CDR1 and CDR2 (germline): SEHNR, FQNEAQ (reference sequence). CDR3 bases: TGTGCCAGCAGCTCCGGACAGGGGACTGAAAAACTGTTTTTT. Its protein product is CASSSGQGTEKLFF.

DNA for the CDR3: TGCGCCAGCAGCTTGGGCCTAGCGGGGACCTACGAGCAGTACTTC. It specifies CASSLGLAGTYEQYF. V and J are TRBV5-1 and TRBJ2-7; 9 bases match TRBD2. V shed 0 bases and J 2 bases; nucleotides not matched to a gene: 3. There are 15 residues in the CDR3. The V gene's germline CDR1 is SGHRS and CDR2 YFSETQ.

This sequence joins TRBV2 and TRBJ2-5; D is undetermined. Germline CDR1 SNHLY, CDR2 FYNNEI. This CDR3 contains 12 residues. Trimming shortened V by 7 bases and J by 9 bases, and 15 bases separated the two germline ends. The CDR3 DNA reads TGTGCCAGCAAGGATCCCGATGGGGCCCAGTACTTC. It is translated as CASKDPDGAQYF.

The rearrangement links TRBV29-1 to TRBJ1-1; D ambiguous. Germline CDR1 is SQVTM and CDR2 is ANQGSEA. V was trimmed by 2 bases and J by 0 bases, leaving 13 bases between them. The CDR3 is 15 amino acids. CDR3 sequence reads: CSVESSRGMNTEAFF. CDR3 DNA sequence: TGCAGCGTTGAAAGTAGCCGAGGGATGAACACTGAAGCTTTCTTT.

V usage is TRBV9 and J usage is TRBJ2-2; the D gene is possibly TRBD1 (5 bases). The germline gives CDR1 SGDLS, CDR2 YYNGEE. The V and J ends lost 1 base and 1 base respectively, with 5 bases between them. This CDR3 contains 14 residues. For the CDR3, the DNA is TGTGCCAGCAGCGTAACAGGGAACACCGGGGAGCTGTTTTTT. Translated: CASSVTGNTGELFF.

The rearrangement links TRBV4-3 to TRBJ1-2, with D maybe TRBD1 (6 bases). The CDR3 has 14 amino acids. Germline CDR1 and CDR2: LGHNA and YSLEER. Trimming removed 2 bases at V and 2 bases at J, with 9 bases between. The DNA for the CDR3 is TGCGCCAGCAGCCAATATCAGGGGAACTATGGCTACACCTTC. Translation gives CASSQYQGNYGYTF.

V gene TRBV11-2 combines with J gene TRBJ2-3; D call uncertain. This CDR3 is 15 amino acids long. From germline, CDR1 is SGHAT and CDR2 FQNNGV. Trimming left V 1 base short and J 6 bases short, with 14 bases between. CDR3 coding DNA: TGTGCCAGCAGCTTAGGCTCCCGACCCACCGATACGCAGTATTTT. This encodes CASSLGSRPTDTQYF.

The chain has TRBV7-2 and TRBJ2-2; 7 bases map to TRBD1. V was pared by 1 base and J by 7 bases, with 9 bases of the junction left unmatched. CDR1 SGHTA and CDR2 FQGNSA come from the germline V gene. The CDR3 totals 16 residues. The CDR3 nucleotides are TGTGCCAGCAGCTTAGTCACAGGGGTTTCCTTCGGGGAGCTGTTTTTT. This translates into CASSLVTGVSFGELFF.

The chain employs TRBV4-2 and TRBJ1-2, with 7 bases fitting TRBD1. The CDR3 consists of 14 residues. V shed 0 bases and J 8 bases; nucleotides not matched to a gene: 6. Germline values: CDR1 LGHNA, CDR2 YNFKEQ. DNA for the CDR3: TGTGCCAGCAGCCAAGAATGGGCAGGGGGAGGCTACACCTTC. This sequence encodes CASSQEWAGGGYTF.

The chain employs TRBV27 and TRBJ1-2; D is uncertain. The CDR3 spans 19 residues. The germline gives CDR1 MNHEY, CDR2 SMNVEV (reference sequence). V was pared by 5 bases and J by 0 bases, with 25 bases between. The CDR3 loop reads CASSPLIDHPTSTNYGYTF. In DNA, the CDR3 is TGTGCCAGCAGTCCCCTGATTGATCACCCCACCTCAACTAACTATGGCTACACCTTC.

The chain is built from TRBV25-1 and TRBJ1-5, with D possibly TRBD1 on 6 matching bases. The germline V and J ends were trimmed by 2 bases and 4 bases, with 9 bases remaining between them. The CDR3 loop spans 14 amino acids. Per the germline V gene, CDR1 is MGHDK and CDR2 is SYGVNS. This CDR3 reads CASSEGTFNQPQHF. The CDR3 DNA is TGTGCCAGCAGTGAAGGGACATTTAATCAGCCCCAGCATTTT. Drawing the rest from reference TRBV25-1 and TRBJ1-5, the complete variable domain is EADIYQTPRYLVIGTGKKITLECSQTMGHDKMYWYQQDPGMELHLIHYSYGVNSTEKGDLSSESTVSRIRTEHFPLTLESARPSHTSQYLCASSEGTFNQPQHFGDGTRLSIL.

The V gene is TRBV25-1, the J gene TRBJ1-5; D is perhaps TRBD1 (6 bases). This CDR3 has 14 amino acids. With 2 bases removed from V and 6 bases from J, the gap between germline ends came to 11 bases. The germline gives CDR1 MGHDK, CDR2 SYGVNS. The CDR3 region has the DNA TGTGCCAGCAGTGAAACAGGGAGAGCTCAGCCCCAGCATTTT. It translates to CASSETGRAQPQHF. Full variable domain (remainder filled in from reference TRBV25-1 and TRBJ1-5): EADIYQTPRYLVIGTGKKITLECSQTMGHDKMYWYQQDPGMELHLIHYSYGVNSTEKGDLSSESTVSRIRTEHFPLTLESARPSHTSQYLCASSETGRAQPQHFGDGTRLSIL.

The chain combines TRBV29-1 with TRBJ1-1; D gene ambiguous. CDR3 length: 12 amino acids. Germline CDR1 reads SQVTM; CDR2 reads ANQGSEA. V lost 0 bases and J 1 base, leaving 3 bases between the germline ends. The CDR3 DNA sequence: TGCAGCGTTGAAGACCCGAACACTGAAGCTTTCTTT. Amino acids: CSVEDPNTEAFF.

This clone occurred a few times. The genes are TRBV29-1 and TRBJ2-5; TRBD1 matches at 9 bases. V shed 7 bases and J 1 base; nucleotides not matched to a gene: 1. Germline CDR1 is SQVTM and CDR2 is ANQGSEA. This CDR3 comprises 12 residues. CDR3 loop: CSATGGQETQYF. CDR3 DNA sequence: TGCAGCGCGACAGGGGGCCAAGAGACCCAGTACTTC. Filled out from reference TRBV29-1 and TRBJ2-5, the complete variable domain reads SAVISQKPSRDICQRGTSLTIQCQVDSQVTMMFWYRQQPGQSLTLIATANQGSEATYESGFVIDKFPISRPNLTFSTLTVSNMSPEDSSIYLCSATGGQETQYFGPGTRLLVL.

The chain links TRBV21-1 to TRBJ1-6. TRBV21-1 is deemed a pseudogene. CDR3 length equals 15 residues. The CDR3: CASSKREGKDSPLHF. In DNA, the CDR3 is TGTGCCAGCAGCAAAAGGGAGGGTAAGGACTCACCCCTCCACTTT.

The chain recombines TRBV14 with TRBJ1-1; maybe TRBD1 (5 bases). The ends were cut back, 0 bases at V and 6 bases at J, with 8 bases in the middle. The length of the CDR3 is 13 residues. Germline V gives CDR1 SGHDN, CDR2 FVKESK. The CDR3 sequence is CASSQDVGPEAFF. For the CDR3, the DNA is TGTGCCAGCAGCCAAGATGTGGGGCCTGAAGCTTTCTTT.

The chain is built from TRBV29-1 and TRBJ2-7; TRBD2 matches 13 bases. After removal of 2 bases from V and 6 bases from J, the junction contained 4 bases not matched to a gene. Germline-derived CDR1 and CDR2 are SQVTM and ANQGSEA. The CDR3 has 14 residues. In DNA, the CDR3 is TGCAGCGTTGAAACGGGACTAGCGGGGTTCGAGCAGTACTTC. Translating it yields CSVETGLAGFEQYF.

This chain joins TRBV7-2 and TRBJ2-4; 7 bases map to TRBD1. Germline assignment: CDR1 SGHTA and CDR2 FQGNSA. V lost 2 bases to trimming and J lost 4 bases; unmatched junction nucleotides: 8. There are 16 residues in the CDR3. CDR3 loop: CASSLTGTVLKNIQYF. The CDR3 DNA is TGTGCCAGCAGCTTAACCGGGACAGTGCTTAAAAACATTCAGTACTTC.

This chain joins TRBV27 and TRBJ2-4; 8 bases map to TRBD1. Germline CDR1 and CDR2: MNHEY and SMNVEV (reference sequence). This CDR3 comprises 16 residues. J was trimmed by 4 bases and V by 1 base; bases with no gene match: 6. The CDR3 DNA reads TGTGCCAGCAGTTTATGGGGACAGGAGGGTAAAAACATTCAGTACTTC. It specifies CASSLWGQEGKNIQYF.

A few counts support this clone. V and J are TRBV7-2 and TRBJ2-4; D may correspond to TRBD1 or TRBD2 (5 bases each). This CDR3 contains 12 residues. Germline values: CDR1 SGHTA, CDR2 FQGNSA. V was clipped by 3 bases and J by 12 bases, with 12 bases between them. CDR3 DNA: TGTGCCAGCAGCTTGGGGGTTCAGGATCAGTACTTC. As protein: CASSLGVQDQYF.

V is TRBV20-1 and J is TRBJ1-2; no clear D gene. V dropped 3 bases and J dropped 4 bases, with 6 bases sitting between them. The CDR3 covers 11 residues. Germline lookup yields CDR1 DFQATT and CDR2 SNEGSKA (reference sequence). CDR3 in amino acids: CSASGLYGYTF. The CDR3 DNA is TGCAGTGCTAGCGGCCTCTATGGCTACACCTTC.

The chain uses TRBV5-1 and TRBJ2-2, with 7 bases fitting TRBD1. CDR1 and CDR2 (germline): SGHRS, YFSETQ. J lost 4 bases, V lost 4 bases, and 7 bases had no gene match. The CDR3 is 15 residues long. The CDR3 DNA follows: TGCGCCAGCAGCCAGGACAGGAGGAGCACCGGGGAGCTGTTTTTT. Residues: CASSQDRRSTGELFF.

This clone was observed a few times. The chain combines TRBV2 with TRBJ1-2; 9 nucleotides line up with TRBD1. Germline V gene lookup returns CDR1 SNHLY and CDR2 FYNNEI. V dropped 2 bases and J dropped 8; count of bases not matched to a gene: 9. The CDR3 covers 15 residues. CDR3 DNA sequence: TGTGCCAGCAGTGAAATGGACAGGGGCGCGGGAGGCTACACCTTC. It is translated as CASSEMDRGAGGYTF.

The V and J genes are TRBV25-1 and TRBJ1-2; D is unresolved. This CDR3 has 15 residues. CDR1 and CDR2 from the germline V gene are MGHDK and SYGVNS. The germline V and J ends were trimmed by 4 bases and 3 bases, with 15 bases remaining between them. Here the CDR3 reads CASSGGPGRDYGYTF. The CDR3 DNA reads TGTGCCAGCAGTGGCGGTCCGGGGAGGGACTATGGCTACACCTTC.

At least ten counts were recorded for this clone. J is TRBJ1-5 and V is TRBV6-4; D might be TRBD1 (6 bases). Trimming shortened V by 5 bases and J by 3 bases, and 8 bases separated the two germline ends. The CDR3 spans 13 residues. From germline, CDR1 is MRHNA and CDR2 SNTAGT. The CDR3 bases are TGTGCCAGCAGTCCAGGGGCCAATCAGCCCCAGCATTTT. Translation: CASSPGANQPQHF.

The genes are TRBV4-1 and TRBJ1-2; D not resolved. From germline, CDR1 is MGHRA and CDR2 YSYEKL. Between the trimmed V and J ends, which lost 1 base and 8 bases, there was a span of 11 bases. The CDR3 has 13 residues. The CDR3 sequence: CASSQVEGDGYTF. As DNA, the CDR3 is TGCGCCAGCAGCCAAGTCGAAGGTGACGGCTACACCTTC.

In its sample, this clone was seen a few times. The V call is TRBV29-1, the J call TRBJ2-3, with D perhaps matching TRBD2 (5 bases). The CDR3 has 13 amino acids. Deletions cut 3 bases from V and 3 bases from J, with 10 bases between. CDR1 SQVTM and CDR2 ANQGSEA come from the germline V gene. This chain's CDR3 is CSVDISGTDTQYF. CDR3 nucleotide sequence: TGCAGCGTTGATATTTCGGGAACAGATACGCAGTATTTT.

This chain joins TRBV11-3 and TRBJ2-2; 9 bases match TRBD1. Germline V gene sequence: CDR1 SGHNT, CDR2 YENEEA. This CDR3 region has 15 residues. V was clipped by 5 bases and J by 1 base; unmatched bases: 2. The CDR3 here is CASSLGQGNTGELFF. The CDR3 region has the DNA TGTGCCAGCAGCCTGGGACAGGGGAACACCGGGGAGCTGTTTTTT.

The chain recombines TRBV29-1 with TRBJ2-7; the D gene is possibly TRBD1 (5 bases). This CDR3 is 13 amino acids long. The V gene lost 5 bases and the J gene lost 5 bases, with 16 bases spanning the gap. The germline CDR1 and CDR2 sequences are SQVTM and ANQGSEA. The DNA for the CDR3 is TGCAGCGTTTCGACACAGGTCGTCGACGAGCAGTACTTC. Encoded protein: CSVSTQVVDEQYF.

The chain recombines TRBV7-6 with TRBJ2-3, with D tentatively TRBD1 (6 bases). Trimming left V 5 bases short and J 7 bases short, with 13 bases between. Germline loops: CDR1 SGHVS, CDR2 FNYEAQ. The CDR3 loop spans 13 amino acids. The CDR3 loop is CASSGWTENTQYF. DNA for the CDR3: TGTGCCAGCAGCGGCTGGACAGAGAATACGCAGTATTTT. The full variable domain, completed using reference TRBV7-6 and TRBJ2-3, is GAGVSQSPRYKVTKRGQDVALRCDPISGHVSLYWYRQALGQGPEFLTYFNYEAQQDKSGLPNDRFSAERPEGSISTLTIQRTEQRDSAMYRCASSGWTENTQYFGPGTRLTVL.

This chain connects TRBV28 to TRBJ2-5; no definite D call. The CDR3 extends over 13 amino acids. The V end lost 5 bases, the J end lost 5 bases, and 12 bases lay between the germline ends. CDR1 MDHEN and CDR2 SYDVKM come from the germline V gene. CDR3: CASSLFRLETQYF. The DNA for the CDR3 is TGTGCCAGCAGTCTCTTCCGTCTGGAGACCCAGTACTTC.

The chain couples TRBV30 to TRBJ1-1; D remains ambiguous. V lost 4 bases and J 8 bases, leaving 14 bases between the germline ends. Germline values: CDR1 GTSNPN, CDR2 SVGIG (reference sequence). The CDR3 spans 12 residues. CDR3 nucleotides: TGTGCCTGGATTAACCCCAAGTCCGAAGCTTTCTTT. Protein product: CAWINPKSEAFF.